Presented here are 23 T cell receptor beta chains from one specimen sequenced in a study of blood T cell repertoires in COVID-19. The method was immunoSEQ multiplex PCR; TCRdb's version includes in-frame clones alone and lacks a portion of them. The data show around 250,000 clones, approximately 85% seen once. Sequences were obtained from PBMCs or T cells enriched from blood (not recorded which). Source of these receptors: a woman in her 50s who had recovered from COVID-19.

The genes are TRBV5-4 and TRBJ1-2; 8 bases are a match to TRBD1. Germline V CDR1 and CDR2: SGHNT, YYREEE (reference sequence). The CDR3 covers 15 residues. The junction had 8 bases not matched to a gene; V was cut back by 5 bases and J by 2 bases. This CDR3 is CASSFGDRRNYGYTF. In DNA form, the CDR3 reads TGTGCCAGCAGTTTTGGGGACAGGCGAAACTATGGCTACACCTTC.

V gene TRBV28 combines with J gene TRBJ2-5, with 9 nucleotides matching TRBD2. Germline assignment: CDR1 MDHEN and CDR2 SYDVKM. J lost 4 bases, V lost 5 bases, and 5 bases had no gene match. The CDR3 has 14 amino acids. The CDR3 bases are TGTGCCAGCAGTGCGGCGGGAGGGCCAGAGACCCAGTACTTC. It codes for CASSAAGGPETQYF.

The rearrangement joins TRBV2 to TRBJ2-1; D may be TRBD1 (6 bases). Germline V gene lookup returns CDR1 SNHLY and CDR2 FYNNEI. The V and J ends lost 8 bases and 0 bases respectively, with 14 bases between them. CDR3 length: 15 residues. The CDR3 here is CASRRDTSSYNEQFF. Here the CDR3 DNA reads TGTGCCAGCCGACGGGACACTAGCTCCTACAATGAGCAGTTCTTC.

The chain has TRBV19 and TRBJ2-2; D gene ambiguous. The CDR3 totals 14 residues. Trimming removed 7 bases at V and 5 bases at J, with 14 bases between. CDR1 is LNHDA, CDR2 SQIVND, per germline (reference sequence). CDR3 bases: TGTGCCAGTATCGCGGTTGTCGGGACCGGGGAGCTGTTTTTT. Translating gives CASIAVVGTGELFF.

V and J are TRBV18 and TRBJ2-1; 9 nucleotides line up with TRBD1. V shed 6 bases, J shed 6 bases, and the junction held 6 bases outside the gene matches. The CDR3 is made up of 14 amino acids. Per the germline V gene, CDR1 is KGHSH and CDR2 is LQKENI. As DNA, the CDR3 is TGTGCCAGCTCGGGGACAGGGTTAAGCAATGAGCAGTTCTTC. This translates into CASSGTGLSNEQFF.

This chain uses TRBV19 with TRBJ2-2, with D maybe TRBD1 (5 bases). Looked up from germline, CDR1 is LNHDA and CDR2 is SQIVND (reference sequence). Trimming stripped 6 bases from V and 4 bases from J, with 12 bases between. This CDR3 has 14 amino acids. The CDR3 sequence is CASRFSQGTGELFF. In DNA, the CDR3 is TGTGCCAGTAGGTTTAGCCAGGGCACCGGGGAGCTGTTTTTT.

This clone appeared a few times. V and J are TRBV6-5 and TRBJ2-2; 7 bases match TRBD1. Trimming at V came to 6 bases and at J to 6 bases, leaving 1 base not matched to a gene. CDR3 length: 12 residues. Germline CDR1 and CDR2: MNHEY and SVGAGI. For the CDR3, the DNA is TGTGCCAGCAGGACAGGGCCCGGGGAGCTGTTTTTT. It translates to CASRTGPGELFF.

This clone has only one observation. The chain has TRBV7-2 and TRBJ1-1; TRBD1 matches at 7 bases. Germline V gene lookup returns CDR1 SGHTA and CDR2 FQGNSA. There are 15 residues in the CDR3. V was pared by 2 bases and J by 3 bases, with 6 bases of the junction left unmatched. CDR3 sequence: CASSLLYRGYTEAFF. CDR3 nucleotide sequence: TGTGCCAGCAGCTTACTCTACAGGGGCTACACTGAAGCTTTCTTT.

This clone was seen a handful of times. The CDR3 coding sequence is TGCAGCGTTGATATAGCGGGAAATGAGCAGTTCTTC. Translation: CSVDIAGNEQFF. V usage is TRBV29-1 and J usage is TRBJ2-1; 8 nucleotides line up with TRBD2. The CDR3 sequence is 12 residues long. Germline-derived CDR1 and CDR2 are SQVTM and ANQGSEA. Trimming cost V 3 bases and J 7 bases; bases outside gene matches: 2.

The CDR3 nucleotides read TGTGCCAGCAGCCTCGGGGGGAACACTGAAGCTTTCTTT. This translates into CASSLGGNTEAFF. The gene calls are TRBV25-1 and TRBJ1-1; possible D gene TRBD1, 5 bases. The CDR3 has 13 residues. Germline CDR1 is MGHDK and CDR2 is SYGVNS. The ends were cut back, 6 bases at V and 1 base at J, with 9 bases in the middle.

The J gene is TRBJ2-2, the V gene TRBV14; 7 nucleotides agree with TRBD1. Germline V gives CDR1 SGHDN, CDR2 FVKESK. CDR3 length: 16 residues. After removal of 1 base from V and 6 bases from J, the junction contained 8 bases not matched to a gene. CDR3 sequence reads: CASSQVGQEQAGELFF. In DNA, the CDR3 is TGTGCCAGCAGCCAAGTTGGACAGGAGCAAGCCGGGGAGCTGTTTTTT.

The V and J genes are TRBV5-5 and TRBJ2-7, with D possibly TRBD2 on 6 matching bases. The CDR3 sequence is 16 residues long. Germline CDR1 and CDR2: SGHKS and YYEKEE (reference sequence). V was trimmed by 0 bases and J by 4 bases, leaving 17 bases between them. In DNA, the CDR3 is TGTGCCAGCAGCTTGGTCAGCCCGCGGGGCCTATACGAGCAGTACTTC. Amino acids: CASSLVSPRGLYEQYF. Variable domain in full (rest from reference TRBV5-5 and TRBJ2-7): DAGVTQSPTHLIKTRGQQVTLRCSPISGHKSVSWYQQVLGQGPQFIFQYYEKEERGRGNFPDRFSARQFPNYSSELNVNALLLGDSALYLCASSLVSPRGLYEQYFGPGTRLTVT.

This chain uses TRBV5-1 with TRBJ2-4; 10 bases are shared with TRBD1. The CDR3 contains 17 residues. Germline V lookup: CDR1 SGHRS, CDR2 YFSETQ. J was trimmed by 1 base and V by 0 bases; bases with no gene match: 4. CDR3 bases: TGCGCCAGCAGCTTGGGCGGGACAGGGGTGGCCAAAAACATTCAGTACTTC. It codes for CASSLGGTGVAKNIQYF.

CDR3 DNA: TGTGCCAGCAGCCGCACCCAACAGGGCGGCTATGGCTACACCTTC. The encoded protein is CASSRTQQGGYGYTF. The J gene is TRBJ1-2, the V gene TRBV7-2; a weak D match, TRBD1 (6 bases). Looked up from germline, CDR1 is SGHTA and CDR2 is FQGNSA. The CDR3 sequence is 15 residues long. V lost 5 bases and J lost 4, with 17 bases in between.

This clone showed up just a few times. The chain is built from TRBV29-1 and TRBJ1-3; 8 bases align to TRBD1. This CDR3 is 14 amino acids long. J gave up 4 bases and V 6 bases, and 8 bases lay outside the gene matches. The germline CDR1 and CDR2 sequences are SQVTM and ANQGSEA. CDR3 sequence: CSVASDRAGNTIYF. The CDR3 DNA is TGCAGCGTCGCCTCGGACAGGGCCGGAAACACCATATATTTT.

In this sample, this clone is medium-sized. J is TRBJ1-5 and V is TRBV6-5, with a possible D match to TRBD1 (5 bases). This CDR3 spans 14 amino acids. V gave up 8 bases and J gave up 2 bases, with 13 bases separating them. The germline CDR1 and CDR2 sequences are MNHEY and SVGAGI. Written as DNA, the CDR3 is TGTGCCAGCGGGGGGTGGGAGGGCAATCAGCCCCAGCATTTT. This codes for CASGGWEGNQPQHF.

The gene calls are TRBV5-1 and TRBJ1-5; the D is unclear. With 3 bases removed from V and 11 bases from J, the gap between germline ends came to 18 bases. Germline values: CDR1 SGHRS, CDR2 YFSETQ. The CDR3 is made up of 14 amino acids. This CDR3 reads CASSYDGTGSAQHF. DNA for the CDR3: TGCGCCAGCAGCTACGACGGCACCGGGTCAGCCCAGCATTTT.

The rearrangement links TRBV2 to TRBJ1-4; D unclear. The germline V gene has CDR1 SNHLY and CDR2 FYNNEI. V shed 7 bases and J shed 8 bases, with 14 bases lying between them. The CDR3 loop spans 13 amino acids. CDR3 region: CASTVGFGEKLFF. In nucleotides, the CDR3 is TGTGCCAGCACCGTGGGCTTTGGGGAAAAACTGTTTTTT.

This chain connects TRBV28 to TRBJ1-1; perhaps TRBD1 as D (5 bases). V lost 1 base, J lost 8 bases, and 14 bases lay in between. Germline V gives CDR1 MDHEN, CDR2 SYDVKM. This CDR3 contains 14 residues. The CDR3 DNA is TGTGCCAGCAGTTTATATGGGGGGGGGAGCGAAGCTTTCTTT. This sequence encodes CASSLYGGGSEAFF.

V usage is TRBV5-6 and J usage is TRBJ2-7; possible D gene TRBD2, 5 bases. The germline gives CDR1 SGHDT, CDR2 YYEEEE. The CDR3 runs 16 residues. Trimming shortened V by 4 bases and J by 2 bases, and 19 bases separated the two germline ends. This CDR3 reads CASSRGPPEGTYEQYF. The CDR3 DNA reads TGTGCCAGCAGCCGAGGACCGCCCGAGGGAACCTACGAGCAGTACTTC. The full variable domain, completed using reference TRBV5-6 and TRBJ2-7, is DAGVTQSPTHLIKTRGQQVTLRCSPKSGHDTVSWYQQALGQGPQFIFQYYEEEERQRGNFPDRFSGHQFPNYSSELNVNALLLGDSALYLCASSRGPPEGTYEQYFGPGTRLTVT.

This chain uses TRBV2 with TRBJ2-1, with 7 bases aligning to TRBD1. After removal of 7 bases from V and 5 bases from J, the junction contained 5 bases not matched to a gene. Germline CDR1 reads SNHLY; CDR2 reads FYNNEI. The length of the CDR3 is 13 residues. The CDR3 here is CASKQGFNNEQFF. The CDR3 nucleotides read TGTGCCAGCAAACAGGGGTTCAACAATGAGCAGTTCTTC.

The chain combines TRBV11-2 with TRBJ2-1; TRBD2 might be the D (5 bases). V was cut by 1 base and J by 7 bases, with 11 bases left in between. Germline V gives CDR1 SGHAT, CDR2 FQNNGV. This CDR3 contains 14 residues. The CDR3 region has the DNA TGTGCCAGCAGCTTAGGAAGCGGTGGGAATGAGCAGTTCTTC. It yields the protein CASSLGSGGNEQFF.

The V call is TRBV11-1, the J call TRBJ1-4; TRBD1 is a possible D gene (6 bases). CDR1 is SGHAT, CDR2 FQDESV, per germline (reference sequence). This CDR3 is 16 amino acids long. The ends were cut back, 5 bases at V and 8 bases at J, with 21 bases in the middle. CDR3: CASSHHLAGVEEKLFF. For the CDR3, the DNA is TGTGCCAGCAGCCACCATCTGGCAGGGGTCGAGGAAAAACTGTTTTTT.